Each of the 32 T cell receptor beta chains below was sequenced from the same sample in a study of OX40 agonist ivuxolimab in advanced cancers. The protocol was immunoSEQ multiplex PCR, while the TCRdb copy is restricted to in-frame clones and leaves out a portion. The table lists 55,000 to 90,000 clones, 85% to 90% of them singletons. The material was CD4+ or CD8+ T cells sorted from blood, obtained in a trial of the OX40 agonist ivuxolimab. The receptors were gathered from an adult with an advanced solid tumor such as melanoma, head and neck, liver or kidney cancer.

The DNA of the CDR3 is TGTGCCAGCAAACGACAGGGGGTCCCCCAAGAGACCCAGTACTTC. Its protein is CASKRQGVPQETQYF. The chain employs TRBV6-1 and TRBJ2-5, with 9 bases lining up with TRBD1. The CDR3 loop spans 15 amino acids. The germline gives CDR1 MNHNS, CDR2 SASEGT. The ends lost 7 bases at V and 1 base at J; junction bases unmatched: 7.

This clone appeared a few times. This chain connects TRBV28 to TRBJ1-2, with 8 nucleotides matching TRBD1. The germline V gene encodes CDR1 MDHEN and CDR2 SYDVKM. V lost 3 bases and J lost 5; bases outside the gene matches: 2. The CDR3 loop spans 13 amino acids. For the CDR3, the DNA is TGTGCCAGCAGTTTGACAGGGGTTTATGGCTACACCTTC. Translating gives CASSLTGVYGYTF.

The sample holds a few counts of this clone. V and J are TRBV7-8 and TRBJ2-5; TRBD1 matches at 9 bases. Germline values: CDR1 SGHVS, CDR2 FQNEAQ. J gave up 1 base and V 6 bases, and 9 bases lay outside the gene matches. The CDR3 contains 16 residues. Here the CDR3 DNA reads TGTGCCAGCAGTTCAGGGACAGGGCTTTTCCAAGAGACCCAGTACTTC. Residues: CASSSGTGLFQETQYF.

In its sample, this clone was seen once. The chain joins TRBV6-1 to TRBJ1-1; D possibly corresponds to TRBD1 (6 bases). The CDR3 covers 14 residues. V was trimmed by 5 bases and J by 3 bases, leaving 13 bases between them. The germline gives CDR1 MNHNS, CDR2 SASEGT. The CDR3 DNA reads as TGTGCCAGCAGTAAACCGACAGGTTACACTGAAGCTTTCTTT. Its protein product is CASSKPTGYTEAFF.

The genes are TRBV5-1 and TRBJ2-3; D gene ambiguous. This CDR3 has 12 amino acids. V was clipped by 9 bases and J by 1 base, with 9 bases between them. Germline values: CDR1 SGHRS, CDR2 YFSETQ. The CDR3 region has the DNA TGCGCCAACCCGGTCCGCACAGATACGCAGTATTTT. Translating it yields CANPVRTDTQYF.

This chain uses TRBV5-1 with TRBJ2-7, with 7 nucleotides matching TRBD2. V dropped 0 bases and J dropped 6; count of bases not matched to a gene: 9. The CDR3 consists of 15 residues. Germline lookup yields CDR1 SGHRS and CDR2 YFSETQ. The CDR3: CASSLAPGGVGEQYF. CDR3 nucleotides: TGCGCCAGCAGCTTGGCCCCGGGGGGAGTAGGCGAGCAGTACTTC.

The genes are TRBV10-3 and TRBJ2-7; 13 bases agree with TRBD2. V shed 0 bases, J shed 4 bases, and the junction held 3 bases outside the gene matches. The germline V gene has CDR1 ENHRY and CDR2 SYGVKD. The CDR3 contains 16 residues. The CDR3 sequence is CAISESGTSGDYEQYF. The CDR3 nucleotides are TGTGCCATCAGTGAGTCGGGGACTAGCGGGGATTACGAGCAGTACTTC.

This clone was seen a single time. The CDR3 DNA is TGTGCCAGCAGCTTAGATTTGGTTGGAAACACCATATATTTT. It yields the protein CASSLDLVGNTIYF. The genes are TRBV7-9 and TRBJ1-3; the D is unclear. The V end was cut by 1 base, the J end by 3 bases, with 7 bases between. The CDR3 extends over 14 amino acids. Germline loops: CDR1 SEHNR, CDR2 FQNEAQ (reference sequence).

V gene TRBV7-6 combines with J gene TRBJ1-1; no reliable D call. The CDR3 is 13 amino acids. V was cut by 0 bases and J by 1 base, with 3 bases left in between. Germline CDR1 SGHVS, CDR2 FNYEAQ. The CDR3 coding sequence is TGTGCCAGCAGCTTAGCACGGAACACTGAAGCTTTCTTT. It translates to CASSLARNTEAFF.

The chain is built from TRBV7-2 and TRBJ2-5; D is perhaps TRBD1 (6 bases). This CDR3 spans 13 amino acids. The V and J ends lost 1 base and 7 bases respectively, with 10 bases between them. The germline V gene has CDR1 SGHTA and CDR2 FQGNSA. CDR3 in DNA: TGTGCCAGCAGCTTAGAACAGGGCGGGACCCAGTACTTC. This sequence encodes CASSLEQGGTQYF.

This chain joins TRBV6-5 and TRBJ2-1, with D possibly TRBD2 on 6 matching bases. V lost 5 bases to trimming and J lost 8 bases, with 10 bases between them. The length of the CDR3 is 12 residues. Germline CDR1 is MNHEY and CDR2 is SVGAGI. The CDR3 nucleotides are TGTGCCAGCAGTCCCGGGGGTGATGAGCAGTTCTTC. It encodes CASSPGGDEQFF.

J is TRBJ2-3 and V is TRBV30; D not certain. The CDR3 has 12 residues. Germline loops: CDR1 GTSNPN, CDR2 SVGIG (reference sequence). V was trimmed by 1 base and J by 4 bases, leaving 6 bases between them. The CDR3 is CAWSADPDTQYF. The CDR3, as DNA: TGTGCCTGGAGTGCCGATCCAGATACGCAGTATTTT.

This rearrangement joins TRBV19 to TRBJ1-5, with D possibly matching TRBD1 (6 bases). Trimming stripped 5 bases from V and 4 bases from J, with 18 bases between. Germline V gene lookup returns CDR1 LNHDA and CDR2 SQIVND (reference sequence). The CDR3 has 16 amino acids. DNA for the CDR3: TGTGCCAGTAGTGTTACAGGGTCTTCAGGTAATCAGCCCCAGCATTTT. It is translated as CASSVTGSSGNQPQHF.

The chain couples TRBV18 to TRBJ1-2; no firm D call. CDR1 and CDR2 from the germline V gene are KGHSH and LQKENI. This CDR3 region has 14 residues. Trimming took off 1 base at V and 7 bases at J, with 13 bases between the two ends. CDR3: CASSPRAGYGGYTF. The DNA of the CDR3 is TGTGCCAGCTCACCACGAGCCGGTTATGGTGGCTACACCTTC.

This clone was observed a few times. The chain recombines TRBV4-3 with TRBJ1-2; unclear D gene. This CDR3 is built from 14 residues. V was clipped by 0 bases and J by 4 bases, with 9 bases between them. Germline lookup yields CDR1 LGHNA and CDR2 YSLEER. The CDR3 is CASSQDETRYGYTF. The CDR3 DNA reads TGCGCCAGCAGCCAAGATGAGACACGCTATGGCTACACCTTC.

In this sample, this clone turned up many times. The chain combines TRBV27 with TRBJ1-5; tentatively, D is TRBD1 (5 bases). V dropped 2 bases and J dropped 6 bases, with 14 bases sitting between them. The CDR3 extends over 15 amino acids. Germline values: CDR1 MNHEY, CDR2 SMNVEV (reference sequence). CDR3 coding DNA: TGTGCCAGCAGTTTAGCCGGAGGGACCAGTCAGCCCCAGCATTTT. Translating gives CASSLAGGTSQPQHF.

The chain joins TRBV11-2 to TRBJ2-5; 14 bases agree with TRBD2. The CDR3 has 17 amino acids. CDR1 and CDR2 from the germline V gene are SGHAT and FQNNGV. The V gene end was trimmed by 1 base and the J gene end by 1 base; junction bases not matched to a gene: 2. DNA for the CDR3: TGTGCCAGCAGCTTAGTAGGACTAGCGGGGGGCCAAGAGACCCAGTACTTC. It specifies CASSLVGLAGGQETQYF.

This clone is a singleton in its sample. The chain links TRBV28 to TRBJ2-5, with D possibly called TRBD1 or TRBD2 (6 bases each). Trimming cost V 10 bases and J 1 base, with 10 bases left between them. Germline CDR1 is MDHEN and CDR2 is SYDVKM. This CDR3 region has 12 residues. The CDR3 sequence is CATRGLQETQYF. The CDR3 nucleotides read TGTGCCACCCGGGGGCTCCAAGAGACCCAGTACTTC.

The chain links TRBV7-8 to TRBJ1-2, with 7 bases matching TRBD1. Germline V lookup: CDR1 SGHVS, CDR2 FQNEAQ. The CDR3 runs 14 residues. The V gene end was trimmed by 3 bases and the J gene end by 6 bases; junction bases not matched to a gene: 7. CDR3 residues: CASSLEGGVNGYTF. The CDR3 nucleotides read TGTGCCAGCAGCTTGGAAGGGGGCGTCAATGGCTACACCTTC.

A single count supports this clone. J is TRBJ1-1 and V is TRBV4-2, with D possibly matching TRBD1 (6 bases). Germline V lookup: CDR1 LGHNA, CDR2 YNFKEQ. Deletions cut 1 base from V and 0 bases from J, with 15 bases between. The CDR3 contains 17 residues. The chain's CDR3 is CASSQVVGGALNTEAFF. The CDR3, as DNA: TGTGCCAGCAGCCAAGTGGTCGGGGGCGCATTGAACACTGAAGCTTTCTTT.

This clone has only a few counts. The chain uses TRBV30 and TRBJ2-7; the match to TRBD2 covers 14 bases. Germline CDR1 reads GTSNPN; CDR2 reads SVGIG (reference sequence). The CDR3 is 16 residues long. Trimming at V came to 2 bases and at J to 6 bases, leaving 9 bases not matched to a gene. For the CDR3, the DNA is TGTGCCTGGAGTCCCTTGGGGACTAGCGGGGGACGCGAGCAGTACTTC. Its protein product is CAWSPLGTSGGREQYF. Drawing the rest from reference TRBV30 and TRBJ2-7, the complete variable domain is SQTIHQWPATLVQPVGSPLSLECTVEGTSNPNLYWYRQAAGRGLQLLFYSVGIGQISSEVPQNLSASRPQDRQFILSSKKLLLSDSGFYLCAWSPLGTSGGREQYFGPGTRLTVT.

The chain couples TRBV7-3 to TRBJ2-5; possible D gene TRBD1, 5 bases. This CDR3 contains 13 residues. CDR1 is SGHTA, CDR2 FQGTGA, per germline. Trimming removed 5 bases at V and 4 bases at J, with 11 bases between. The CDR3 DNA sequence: TGTGCCAGCAGCACCGATAGGGGAGAGACCCAGTACTTC. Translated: CASSTDRGETQYF.

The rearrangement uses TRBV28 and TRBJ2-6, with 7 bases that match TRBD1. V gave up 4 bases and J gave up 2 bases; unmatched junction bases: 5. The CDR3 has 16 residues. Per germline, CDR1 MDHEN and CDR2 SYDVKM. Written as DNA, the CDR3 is TGTGCCAGCAGTTATAACAGGGGTACTGGGGCCAACGTCCTGACTTTC. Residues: CASSYNRGTGANVLTF.

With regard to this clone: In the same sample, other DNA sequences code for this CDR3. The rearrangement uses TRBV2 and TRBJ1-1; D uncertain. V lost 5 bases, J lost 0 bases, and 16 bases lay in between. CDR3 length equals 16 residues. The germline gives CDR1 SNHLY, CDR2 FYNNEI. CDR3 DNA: TGTGCCAGCAGTCGGGAAGGACGGAGCATGAACACTGAAGCTTTCTTT. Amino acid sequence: CASSREGRSMNTEAFF.

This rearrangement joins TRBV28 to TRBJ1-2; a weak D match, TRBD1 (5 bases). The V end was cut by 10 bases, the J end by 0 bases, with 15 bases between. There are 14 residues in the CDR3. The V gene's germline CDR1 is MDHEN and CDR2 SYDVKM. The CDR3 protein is CATRAGSANYGYTF. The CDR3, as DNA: TGTGCCACTCGGGCAGGGTCCGCTAACTATGGCTACACCTTC.

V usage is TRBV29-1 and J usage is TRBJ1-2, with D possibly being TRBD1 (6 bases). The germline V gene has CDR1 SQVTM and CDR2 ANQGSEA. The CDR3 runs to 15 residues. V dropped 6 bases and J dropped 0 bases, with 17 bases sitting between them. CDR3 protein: CSVEQRQGPNYGYTF. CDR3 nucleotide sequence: TGCAGCGTCGAGCAGAGGCAGGGGCCTAACTATGGCTACACCTTC.

CDR3 nucleotides: TGTGCCAGTAGTATACCAGGGGGCAGGACCGGGGAGCTGTTTTTT. As protein: CASSIPGGRTGELFF. The chain joins TRBV19 to TRBJ2-2; 8 bases align to TRBD1. V trimming: 2 bases; J trimming: 5 bases; junction bases outside the gene matches: 4. Germline lookup yields CDR1 LNHDA and CDR2 SQIVND (reference sequence). CDR3 length: 15 amino acids.

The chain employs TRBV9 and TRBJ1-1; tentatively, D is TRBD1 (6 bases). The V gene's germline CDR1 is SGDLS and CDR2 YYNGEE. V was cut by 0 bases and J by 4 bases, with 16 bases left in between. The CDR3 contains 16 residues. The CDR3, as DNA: TGTGCCAGCAGCGTAGCCCCCCAGGGGTCGGGCACTGAAGCTTTCTTT. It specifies CASSVAPQGSGTEAFF.

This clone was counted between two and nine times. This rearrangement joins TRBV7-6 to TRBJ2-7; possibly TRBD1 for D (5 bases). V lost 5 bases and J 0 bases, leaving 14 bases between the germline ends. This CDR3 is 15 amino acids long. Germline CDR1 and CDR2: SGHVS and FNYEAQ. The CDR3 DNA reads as TGTGCCAGCAGCCTAACGACAGAGAGCTCCTACGAGCAGTACTTC. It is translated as CASSLTTESSYEQYF.

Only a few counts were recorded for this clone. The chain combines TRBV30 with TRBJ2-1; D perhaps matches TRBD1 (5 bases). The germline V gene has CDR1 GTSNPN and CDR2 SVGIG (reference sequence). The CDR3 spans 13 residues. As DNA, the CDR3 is TGTGCTCGGAAACGGACACCCTACAATGAGCAGTTCTTC. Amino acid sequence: CARKRTPYNEQFF.

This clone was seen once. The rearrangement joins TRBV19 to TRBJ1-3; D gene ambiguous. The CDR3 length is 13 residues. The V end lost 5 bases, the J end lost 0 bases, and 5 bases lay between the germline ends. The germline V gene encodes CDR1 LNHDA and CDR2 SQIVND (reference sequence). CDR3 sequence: CASSPNSGNTIYF. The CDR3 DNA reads TGTGCCAGTAGTCCTAACTCTGGAAACACCATATATTTT.

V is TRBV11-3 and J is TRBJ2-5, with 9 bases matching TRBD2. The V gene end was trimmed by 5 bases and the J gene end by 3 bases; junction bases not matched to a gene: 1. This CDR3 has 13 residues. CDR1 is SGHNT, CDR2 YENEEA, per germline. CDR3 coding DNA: TGTGCCAGCAGCAGACTAGCGGAAGAGACCCAGTACTTC. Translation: CASSRLAEETQYF.